This entry lists 32 T cell receptor beta chains sequenced from one sample in a study of CD8+ T cells in alopecia areata. The treatment denotes: oral pan-JAK inhibitor, 5-10 mg twice daily. Extracted RNA was reverse transcribed, and the resulting cDNA served as sequencing template. Sequenced by immunoSEQ multiplex PCR; TCRdb stores in-frame clones only, minus some. The sample shows tens of thousands of clones, roughly 28% of them seen only once. The material sequenced was CD8+ T cells sorted from blood, taken at week 4, from a patient treated with tofacitinib. Receptors were obtained from a human donor with alopecia areata.

Only a few counts were recorded for this clone. The chain links TRBV15 to TRBJ2-1, with D tentatively TRBD1 (5 bases). The germline CDR1 and CDR2 sequences are LNHNV and YYDKDF (reference sequence). Trimming cost V 5 bases and J 6 bases, with 20 bases left between them. The CDR3 length is 16 residues. The CDR3 DNA reads TGTGCCACCAGCCAGGGTTTGGGCCCCACGTCCAATGAGCAGTTCTTC. Amino acid sequence: CATSQGLGPTSNEQFF.

This clone was picked up a small number of times. The chain joins TRBV29-1 to TRBJ2-2; 7 nucleotides agree with TRBD1. The V and J ends lost 4 bases and 5 bases, in that order; junction bases with no gene match: 7. This CDR3 contains 14 residues. Germline values: CDR1 SQVTM, CDR2 ANQGSEA. The CDR3 sequence: CSVVPRQGTGELFF. The DNA for the CDR3 is TGCAGCGTTGTCCCCCGACAGGGAACCGGGGAGCTGTTTTTT.

The chain has TRBV14 and TRBJ2-7; TRBD2 agrees at 7 bases. J lost 2 bases, V lost 4 bases, and 5 bases had no gene match. The germline gives CDR1 SGHDN, CDR2 FVKESK. The length of the CDR3 is 14 residues. The CDR3, as DNA: TGTGCCAGCAGCCTGTTTGGGGGGGCCTACGAGCAGTACTTC. This encodes CASSLFGGAYEQYF. The full variable domain, its missing parts supplied by reference TRBV14 and TRBJ2-7, is EAGVTQFPSHSVIEKGQTVTLRCDPISGHDNLYWYRRVMGKEIKFLLHFVKESKQDESGMPNNRFLAERTGGTYSTLKVQPAELEDSGVYFCASSLFGGAYEQYFGPGTRLTVT.

This clone was seen only a few times. The V and J genes are TRBV29-1 and TRBJ1-3; D gene uncertain. Germline assignment: CDR1 SQVTM and CDR2 ANQGSEA. V lost 6 bases and J 0 bases, leaving 15 bases between the germline ends. CDR3 length equals 15 residues. In DNA, the CDR3 is TGCAGCGTAACACGGAGAATCGACTCTGGAAACACCATATATTTT. Translated: CSVTRRIDSGNTIYF.

The table lists this clone with a few counts. The chain is built from TRBV15 and TRBJ2-2, with D maybe TRBD1 (5 bases). CDR3 length: 14 residues. V shed 0 bases and J shed 4 bases, with 6 bases lying between them. Per germline, CDR1 LNHNV and CDR2 YYDKDF (reference sequence). The CDR3: CATSRDRGTGELFF. CDR3 sequence (DNA): TGTGCCACCAGCAGAGATAGGGGCACCGGGGAGCTGTTTTTT.

This chain uses TRBV27 with TRBJ1-2; D uncertain. Trimming took off 5 bases at V and 2 bases at J, with 15 bases between the two ends. This CDR3 region has 15 residues. The germline V gene encodes CDR1 MNHEY and CDR2 SMNVEV (reference sequence). The CDR3 DNA is TGTGCCAGCAGTCCACCTGGCAGGAAGAACTATGGCTACACCTTC. It codes for CASSPPGRKNYGYTF.

The sample holds a few counts of this clone. The likely explanation is a read error, given a far larger clone one base away. The rearrangement links TRBV30 to TRBJ2-1; a weak D match, TRBD2 (6 bases). Per the germline V gene, CDR1 is GTSNPN and CDR2 is SVGIG (reference sequence). There are 16 residues in the CDR3. CDR3 protein: CAWSGPGLVGYNGQFF. In nucleotides, the CDR3 is TGTGCCTGGAGTGGGCCGGGACTTGTGGGTTACAATGGGCAGTTCTTC.

The sample holds a few counts of this clone. The CDR3 coding sequence is TGCGCCAGCAGTGAGTCGTTGGTCACCGGGGAGCTGTTTTTT. Protein product: CASSESLVTGELFF. The V gene is TRBV10-1, the J gene TRBJ2-2; no firm D call. The CDR3 length is 14 residues. Germline V gene lookup returns CDR1 WNHNN and CDR2 SYGVQD (reference sequence). Trimming cost V 0 bases and J 4 bases, with 6 bases left between them.

The sample holds a few counts of this clone. The sample carries other DNA sequences with the same CDR3. The chain couples TRBV27 to TRBJ2-7; a possible D gene is TRBD1 (6 bases). Trimming shortened V by 0 bases and J by 4 bases, and 10 bases separated the two germline ends. The CDR3 totals 14 residues. CDR1 is MNHEY and CDR2 is SMNVEV in the germline V gene (reference sequence). CDR3 region: CASSLSARGYEQYF. CDR3 nucleotide sequence: TGTGCCAGCAGTTTATCGGCCAGGGGATACGAGCAGTACTTC.

This clone came up a few times. CDR3 in DNA: TGCAGCGTTGCGGCGGGCGCTGAAGCTTTCTTT. Protein: CSVAAGAEAFF. V gene TRBV29-1 combines with J gene TRBJ1-1; unclear D gene. CDR3 length equals 11 residues. The germline V gene encodes CDR1 SQVTM and CDR2 ANQGSEA. Trimming took 4 bases from V and 6 from J, leaving 9 bases between them. The full variable domain, in which reference TRBV29-1 and TRBJ1-1 provide the parts outside the CDR3, is SAVISQKPSRDICQRGTSLTIQCQVDSQVTMMFWYRQQPGQSLTLIATANQGSEATYESGFVIDKFPISRPNLTFSTLTVSNMSPEDSSIYLCSVAAGAEAFFGQGTRLTVV.

This chain joins TRBV29-1 and TRBJ2-3; 9 bases line up with TRBD2. Germline V lookup: CDR1 SQVTM, CDR2 ANQGSEA. The ends lost 0 bases at V and 2 bases at J; junction bases unmatched: 12. CDR3 length equals 18 residues. CDR3 sequence (DNA): TGCAGCGTTGAAGACCCCCACCAGCGGGAGGCCTCCACAGATACGCAGTATTTT. Translated: CSVEDPHQREASTDTQYF.

This clone was detected only a few times. The rearrangement joins TRBV27 to TRBJ1-5; no clear D gene. The V gene lost 5 bases and the J gene lost 1 base, with 9 bases spanning the gap. Germline V CDR1 and CDR2: MNHEY, SMNVEV (reference sequence). This CDR3 contains 14 residues. CDR3 sequence (DNA): TGTGCCAGCAGTCCCCGTGGGAGCAATCAGCCCCAGCATTTT. This encodes CASSPRGSNQPQHF.

This chain connects TRBV30 to TRBJ1-5, with a weak D call TRBD1 (5 bases). Germline V gene sequence: CDR1 GTSNPN, CDR2 SVGIG (reference sequence). The CDR3 totals 12 residues. Trimming took 4 bases from V and 4 from J, leaving 8 bases between them. CDR3 DNA sequence: TGTGCCTGGAAATCAGGGAATCAGCCCCAGCATTTT. Residues: CAWKSGNQPQHF.

The chain uses TRBV27 and TRBJ2-3, with D perhaps TRBD1 (5 bases). Between the trimmed V and J ends, which lost 0 bases and 12 bases, there was a span of 16 bases. The CDR3 length is 14 residues. Germline V gene data show CDR1 as MNHEY and CDR2 as SMNVEV (reference sequence). The CDR3 sequence is CASSLSTMWGPQYF. Here the CDR3 DNA reads TGTGCCAGCAGTTTATCAACAATGTGGGGCCCTCAGTATTTT.

This clone was counted ten times or more. The V gene is TRBV5-1, the J gene TRBJ2-7, with TRBD1 matching over 7 bases. The CDR3 is 16 amino acids. CDR1 is SGHRS, CDR2 YFSETQ, per germline. Losses at the gene ends were 4 bases for V and 4 bases for J; bases not matched to a gene: 14. DNA of the CDR3: TGCGCCAGCAGCGGTTTAAGGAGACAGGGTTCATACGAGCAGTACTTC. Its translation is CASSGLRRQGSYEQYF.

The table lists this clone with a count of one. V usage is TRBV27 and J usage is TRBJ2-7; D is unresolved. Germline CDR1 and CDR2: MNHEY and SMNVEV (reference sequence). There are 13 residues in the CDR3. With 0 bases removed from V and 5 bases from J, the gap between germline ends came to 8 bases. The CDR3 sequence is CASSLSGPHEQYF. The CDR3 DNA is TGTGCCAGCAGTTTATCCGGGCCCCACGAGCAGTACTTC.

The chain carries TRBV29-1 and TRBJ2-5; 9 bases line up with TRBD2. CDR3 length equals 18 residues. From germline, CDR1 is SQVTM and CDR2 ANQGSEA. After removal of 5 bases from V and 4 bases from J, the junction contained 20 bases not matched to a gene. The CDR3 DNA sequence: TGCAGCGTTTGTGTAGTGATTGGAGCGGGAGGAATCGGAGAGACCCAGTACTTC. The encoded protein is CSVCVVIGAGGIGETQYF.

In its sample, this clone was seen a few times. The chain's CDR3 is CASRSAATYEQYF. The CDR3 nucleotides are TGTGCCAGCAGGAGTGCGGCGACCTACGAGCAGTACTTC. This chain uses TRBV7-9 with TRBJ2-7; no reliable D call. Trimming stripped 6 bases from V and 2 bases from J, with 11 bases between. Germline V gene sequence: CDR1 SEHNR, CDR2 FQNEAQ (reference sequence). This CDR3 is built from 13 residues.

V usage is TRBV2 and J usage is TRBJ2-7, with 7 nucleotides matching TRBD2. This CDR3 comprises 16 residues. The V segment lost 2 bases and the J segment 0 bases; nucleotides outside the gene matches: 7. Germline CDR1 SNHLY, CDR2 FYNNEI. CDR3 in amino acids: CASSEPSRENSYEQYF. The CDR3 nucleotides are TGTGCCAGCAGTGAACCCTCGCGGGAGAACTCCTACGAGCAGTACTTC.

A few counts support this clone. J is TRBJ1-1 and V is TRBV19; the D gene is possibly TRBD1 (5 bases). Trimming stripped 5 bases from V and 8 bases from J, with 12 bases between. CDR3 length equals 12 residues. Germline CDR1 LNHDA, CDR2 SQIVND (reference sequence). The CDR3 nucleotides read TGTGCCAGTAGTCCAGGGCCCCCGGAAGCTTTCTTT. Amino acid sequence: CASSPGPPEAFF.

This clone showed up just a few times. This chain joins TRBV15 and TRBJ2-5, with 10 bases identical to TRBD2. J gave up 5 bases and V 5 bases, and 8 bases lay outside the gene matches. Germline-derived CDR1 and CDR2 are LNHNV and YYDKDF (reference sequence). The CDR3 has 15 amino acids. This CDR3 is CATSQKREGHETQYF. The CDR3 DNA sequence: TGTGCCACCAGCCAAAAGCGGGAGGGCCACGAGACCCAGTACTTC.

The gene calls are TRBV19 and TRBJ2-5, with a weak D call TRBD2 (6 bases). From germline, CDR1 is LNHDA and CDR2 SQIVND (reference sequence). Trimming removed 9 bases at V and 2 bases at J, with 25 bases between. This CDR3 has 17 amino acids. The CDR3 here is CASLGKGTGGKQETQYF. The CDR3 DNA follows: TGTGCCAGCCTAGGAAAGGGGACCGGGGGAAAACAAGAGACCCAGTACTTC.

This clone was observed a few times. This rearrangement joins TRBV29-1 to TRBJ2-5; no reliable D call. In germline, CDR1 is SQVTM, CDR2 ANQGSEA. This CDR3 contains 13 residues. The V gene lost 5 bases and the J gene lost 5 bases, with 15 bases spanning the gap. CDR3 in DNA: TGCAGCGTTCCTGTTATTGGAGTTGAGACCCAGTACTTC. As protein: CSVPVIGVETQYF.

The genes are TRBV9 and TRBJ2-2, with no clear D. This CDR3 is built from 12 residues. V lost 1 base and J lost 2, with 0 bases in between. Germline V gives CDR1 SGDLS, CDR2 YYNGEE. CDR3 sequence: CASSVNTGELFF. CDR3 DNA sequence: TGTGCCAGCAGCGTAAACACCGGGGAGCTGTTTTTT.

The rearrangement links TRBV29-1 to TRBJ2-5; D possibly uses TRBD1 or TRBD2 (5 bases each). The germline gives CDR1 SQVTM, CDR2 ANQGSEA. V was pared by 7 bases and J by 5 bases, with 26 bases between. The CDR3 is 16 amino acids. The CDR3 DNA reads TGCAGCGAACGGGCCTTTGTCGGGACCGAGGCGGAGACCCAGTACTTC. This codes for CSERAFVGTEAETQYF.

This clone turned up a few times. The V and J genes are TRBV7-2 and TRBJ2-2; possibly TRBD1 or TRBD2 for D (5 bases each). CDR1 and CDR2 from the germline V gene are SGHTA and FQGNSA. The CDR3 contains 14 residues. V lost 1 base and J lost 6, with 9 bases in between. The CDR3 DNA reads TGTGCCAGCAGCTTAGTTCCGGGACCCGGGGAGCTGTTTTTT. This codes for CASSLVPGPGELFF.

The table lists this clone with a few counts. The chain links TRBV29-1 to TRBJ1-2; 8 bases are shared with TRBD1. The CDR3 is made up of 12 amino acids. CDR1 and CDR2 (germline): SQVTM, ANQGSEA. After removal of 3 bases from V and 8 bases from J, the junction contained 5 bases not matched to a gene. The CDR3 is CSVEDRARGYTF. The CDR3 coding sequence is TGCAGCGTTGAGGACAGGGCTCGGGGCTACACCTTC.

The rearrangement uses TRBV5-6 and TRBJ2-3; 9 bases match TRBD2. The CDR3 totals 17 residues. Germline V gene sequence: CDR1 SGHDT, CDR2 YYEEEE. J lost 0 bases, V lost 7 bases, and 12 bases had no gene match. The CDR3 nucleotides are TGTGCCAGCTTCCAGGTTGGGACTAGCAGAAGCACAGATACGCAGTATTTT. Translation gives CASFQVGTSRSTDTQYF.

This clone was seen a handful of times. Written as DNA, the CDR3 is TGTGCCAGCAGCCCGGAGATTAGCACAGATACGCAGTATTTT. Its protein is CASSPEISTDTQYF. The chain has TRBV7-6 and TRBJ2-3; D gene uncertain. Per the germline V gene, CDR1 is SGHVS and CDR2 is FNYEAQ. V was clipped by 5 bases and J by 0 bases, with 9 bases between them. The CDR3 is made up of 14 amino acids. Filled out from reference TRBV7-6 and TRBJ2-3, the complete variable domain reads GAGVSQSPRYKVTKRGQDVALRCDPISGHVSLYWYRQALGQGPEFLTYFNYEAQQDKSGLPNDRFSAERPEGSISTLTIQRTEQRDSAMYRCASSPEISTDTQYFGPGTRLTVL.

The rearrangement joins TRBV4-1 to TRBJ1-2, with 7 bases aligning to TRBD1. The CDR3 is made up of 17 amino acids. Germline V gives CDR1 MGHRA, CDR2 YSYEKL. The junction had 19 bases not matched to a gene; V was cut back by 4 bases and J by 8 bases. CDR3 bases: TGCGCCAGCAGCCCCCGATTAACCTCTGGACAGGCGGAGGGCTACACCTTC. Protein sequence: CASSPRLTSGQAEGYTF.

The chain has TRBV30 and TRBJ2-7; no firm D call. V was trimmed by 3 bases and J by 9 bases, leaving 18 bases between them. Germline lookup yields CDR1 GTSNPN and CDR2 SVGIG (reference sequence). The CDR3 length is 13 residues. Written as DNA, the CDR3 is TGTGCCTGGAGCTACCCCCCATTCCACGGGCAGTACTTC. It is translated as CAWSYPPFHGQYF.

In its sample, this clone was seen a few times. The rearrangement uses TRBV6-6 and TRBJ1-2, with TRBD1 matching over 9 bases. Germline CDR1 and CDR2: MNHNY and SVGAGI (reference sequence). V gave up 5 bases and J gave up 7 bases; unmatched junction bases: 8. The CDR3 spans 14 residues. The CDR3 reads CASSADRGIGGYTF. Written as DNA, the CDR3 is TGTGCCAGCAGTGCCGACAGGGGGATTGGTGGCTACACCTTC.